Listed below are T cell receptor beta chains from one sample, sequenced in a study of blood T cells in healthy people across ages. Each CDR3 protein is one row after TCRdb ran MiXCR on the 5' RACE reads. There are roughly 1.7 million distinct CDR3 sequences in the sample; approximately 32% occur only once, and about 11% lies in the top ten. Sequenced: blood. These receptors all come from a woman between 25 and 40 years old in good health. CDR3s include the opening cysteine and the closing phenylalanine or tryptophan. The D gene is left open where the match is weak. Clone size is not always given. Where it is, it says once, few, many or a class for expanded clones.

V	D	size	length	J	DNA	CDR3
TRBV10-3	TRBD1	.	14	TRBJ1-5	TGTGCCATCAGGGGACAGGGAGAGCATCAGCCCCAGCATTTT	CAIRGQGEHQPQHF
TRBV21-1	.	few	14	TRBJ1-2	TGTGCCAGCATCGGGACAGGGAGATACTATGGCTACACCTTC	CASIGTGRYYGYTF
TRBV20-1	.	.	13	TRBJ1-1	TGCAGTGCACCCCAGGAGTTGAACACTGAAGCTTTCTTT	CSAPQELNTEAFF
TRBV6-1	.	few	14	TRBJ1-1	TGTGCCAGCAGCGAATTTTCGGTGAACACTGAAGCTTTCTTT	CASSEFSVNTEAFF
TRBV24-1	.	.	16	TRBJ2-1	TGTGCCACCAGTGATGAACGGTCTGGGACGTACAATGAGCAGTTCTTC	CATSDERSGTYNEQFF
TRBV20-1	.	few	14	TRBJ1-6	TGCAGTGCTAGAGAAGGGTTCCCCAATTCACCCCTCCACTTT	CSAREGFPNSPLHF
TRBV4-1	TRBD2	few	17	TRBJ2-7	TGCGCCAGCAGCCCGGATGGGGCGGGAGGACCGGCGGACGAGCAGTACTTC	CASSPDGAGGPADEQYF
TRBV2	TRBD2	few	19	TRBJ2-3	TGTGCCAGCGATACACCGGGACTAGATAGGGCTAGTAGCACAGATACGCAGTATTTT	CASDTPGLDRASSTDTQYF
TRBV7-8	.	.	14	TRBJ2-5	TGTGCCAGCAGCTTTAATACTAAAACTGGGACCCAGTACTTC	CASSFNTKTGTQYF
TRBV5-1	.	many	16	TRBJ2-1	TGCGCCAGCAGCTTGGCGGGCGGGGGCACCTACAATGAGCAGTTCTTC	CASSLAGGGTYNEQFF
TRBV9	.	few	15	TRBJ2-1	TGTGCCAGCAGCGTGAGGGGAGACTCCTACAATGAGCAGTTCTTC	CASSVRGDSYNEQFF
TRBV29-1	TRBD1	many	12	TRBJ1-2	TGCAGCGTTGAAGAGGGACAGGGGGCGAACACCTTC	CSVEEGQGANTF
TRBV20-1	.	.	16	TRBJ2-6	TGCAGTGCTACTAACCAGGATCTTTATGGGGCCAACGTCCTGACTTTC	CSATNQDLYGANVLTF
TRBV6-6	.	.	16	TRBJ2-3	TGTGCCAGCAGTTACTCGAGGCAGGGAACAGCAGATACGCAGTATTTT	CASSYSRQGTADTQYF
TRBV6-2/TRBV6-3	.	.	15	TRBJ2-2	TGTGCCAGCAGTTACTCTTCCGGGTACACCGGGGAGCTGTTTTTT	CASSYSSGYTGELFF
TRBV3-1	.	few	14	TRBJ2-5	TGTGCCAGCAGCCAAGGGCTAGGAGGGGAGACCCAGTACTTC	CASSQGLGGETQYF
TRBV3-1	.	few	14	TRBJ2-3	TGTGCCAGCAGCCGAAGGAGCTTACCAGATACGCAGTATTTT	CASSRRSLPDTQYF
TRBV15	.	.	15	TRBJ2-1	TGTGCCACCAGCAGAGTCGGGGTAGGCGGGGATGAGCAGTTCTTC	CATSRVGVGGDEQFF
TRBV5-1	TRBD2	.	17	TRBJ2-7	TGCGCCAGCAGCCTACAGCCCCTAGCGGGGGGGCGCTACGAGCAGTACTTC	CASSLQPLAGGRYEQYF
TRBV20-1	.	few	16	TRBJ1-2	TGCAGTGCTAGAGTAGACGTCGTCGAAATTAGCTATGGCTACACCTTC	CSARVDVVEISYGYTF